The entry below gives a single TCR beta chain sequence along with its context. As yet, its antigen is unknown. These data belong to a study of blood T cells in healthy people across ages. The germline V gene encodes CDR1 ENHRY and CDR2 SYGVKD. The CDR3 sequence is 15 residues long. The V segment lost 6 bases and the J segment 2 bases; nucleotides outside the gene matches: 10. A J-beta primer mix and a sample-barcoded 5' primer were used in a second PCR of roughly 6 to 11 cycles. Sequencing of every sample gave 3 million or more CDR3-containing paired-end reads. TCRdb independently ran MiXCR on the 5' RACE reads; one entry per CDR3 protein. The repertoire includes about 1.4 million distinct CDR3 sequences, 45% to 70% of them detected once, and over 5.5% sits in the top ten. They isolated at least 7 million PBMCs from each sample. Points from the study as a whole: The long-lived group displayed more naive CD4+ cells, plus higher diversity, than the aged donors did. Age brought a roughly linear fall in TCR beta diversity measured per million T cells.

V and J are TRBV10-3 and TRBJ2-7, with 7 positions matching TRBD1. The source is a man between 18 and 29 years old in good health. The sequenced sample consisted of blood. The CDR3 nucleotides read TGTGCCATCAGCCGTACAACAGGGGTCCCCTACGAGCAGTACTTC. Its protein product is CAISRTTGVPYEQYF.